This record looks at one TCR beta chain sequence and its context. The sample comes from a study of blood T cell repertoires in COVID-19. Deletions cut 7 bases from V and 11 bases from J, with 20 bases between. The CDR3 has 12 residues. Germline V gene lookup returns CDR1 SQVTM and CDR2 ANQGSEA. Original analysis: Amplification of reference gene primers provided the estimated nucleated cell counts. Produced via immunoSEQ multiplex PCR; TCRdb's table is partial and in-frame only. V and J calls and clone size are those listed in that table; D and trimming were worked out from the DNA. This table has over 200,000 clones, approximately 90% appearing once.

The sequence was obtained from a man younger than 40 with COVID-19, enrolled during active disease. The chain is built from TRBV29-1 and TRBJ1-1; weak D call: TRBD1 (6 bases). The sample taken for sequencing was peripheral blood. CDR3 protein: CSAKIQGSEAFF. The CDR3 DNA reads as TGCAGCGCAAAGATACAGGGCTCAGAGGCTTTCTTT.